This T cell receptor beta chain was retrieved from a study of control samples from healthy donors and cancer patients. In germline, CDR1 is SGHKS, CDR2 YYEKEE (reference sequence). V dropped 1 base and J dropped 6 bases, with 8 bases sitting between them. The CDR3 spans 13 residues. Libraries were prepared by immunoSEQ multiplex PCR; TCRdb keeps only in-frame clonotypes and omits some of them. The sample has 120,000 or so clones, more than 70% seen once. This clonotype was obtained from a man between 60 and 75 years old in good health. Sequenced material: blood. J is TRBJ1-5 and V is TRBV5-5; D uncertain. The CDR3 sequence is CASSLSERQPQHF. CDR3 DNA sequence: TGTGCCAGCAGCTTGTCCGAGCGTCAGCCCCAGCATTTT. The complete variable domain, with remaining parts taken from reference TRBV5-5 and TRBJ1-5, reads DAGVTQSPTHLIKTRGQQVTLRCSPISGHKSVSWYQQVLGQGPQFIFQYYEKEERGRGNFPDRFSARQFPNYSSELNVNALLLGDSALYLCASSLSERQPQHFGDGTRLSIL.